This TCR beta chain emerged from a study of graft-versus-host responses after intestinal transplantation listed by TCRdb under 2021. Background for the entire study: The transplants that recipients received were multivisceral, liver-intestinal, or isolated intestinal. All recipients received anti-thymocyte globulin induction followed by maintenance tacrolimus and steroids for two to four years. Graft-versus-host and host-versus-graft alloreactive T cell clones were tracked in the graft, circulation and bone marrow after intestinal transplantation using bulk TCR-beta CDR3 sequencing. Alloreactive clones were identified by sequencing pre-transplant mixed lymphocyte reaction products and comparing them with unstimulated pre-transplant donor and recipient T cells. Of the 20 to 25 intestinal transplant recipients enrolled in the cohort, one of whom was a retransplant, a few patients without pretransplant specimens were excluded. Donor T cell macrochimerism was defined as a peak of at least 4% donor T cells among recipient peripheral blood mononuclear cells. Rather than being sequenced by the commercial service, samples from a few later patients were sequenced in-house on an Illumina MiSeq and processed with MiXCR.

Library creation used the immunoSEQ multiplex PCR assay. For most patients, genomic DNA was isolated with the Qiagen DNeasy Blood and Tissue Kit and sent frozen to Adaptive Biotechnologies for TCR sequencing. For most patients, genomic DNA was subjected to high-throughput TCR-beta CDR3 sequencing by Adaptive Biotechnologies. Under the source paper's analysis protocol: TCR sequencing data for around 19 patients were retrieved from Adaptive's ImmunoSEQ software; a few other patients were processed with MiXCR and VDJtools. To correct CD4 versus CD8 sorting errors, sequences present in both subsets at a frequency ratio below 5:1 were removed. CDR3 nucleotide sequences shared by donor and recipient were removed because the origin of these sequences could not be assigned. At least 2-fold expansion over unstimulated cells and a minimum CFSE-low frequency of 0.002% (template counts) or 0.001% (read counts) were required for clones to be classified as alloreactive. Clones were considered mappable if detected in sequenced pre-transplant spleen, lymph node, or MLR CFSE-low populations of the donor or recipient. Cumulative frequency of alloreactive clones was calculated as a percentage of all sequences weighted by copy number. TCRdb mirrors the immuneACCESS table, restricted to in-frame sequences. Some clones are absent from its copies; in checked studies, under half trace to an unresolved V gene, and the reason for the others is unknown. V, J and clone size are taken as reported in that table, and D and trimming were inferred from the DNA itself. The sample table lists some 120,000 clones, roughly nine tenths of them with a count of one. The top ten constitute roughly 0.23% of the sample.

Including the terminal cysteine and phenylalanine, the CDR3 comprises 14 residues. Left in the record is the CDR3 DNA by itself, 42 bases read in frame from the first base. CDR1 and CDR2 were assigned from the germline V gene as SGHAT and FQNNGV. V sheds 6 bases and J sheds 4 bases, leaving 15 bases between their ends. The time point label, read with the paper, signifies: cells obtained before transplantation from donor or recipient. CD3+CD4+ and CD3+CD8+ populations were FACS-sorted from unstimulated pre-transplant donor and recipient cells taken from spleen or lymph nodes. Points the paper makes about the study in general: Patients with donor T cell macrochimerism had high GvH to HvG T cell clonal ratios in their allografts. Conclusions were limited by the relatively low number and heterogeneity of intestinal transplant patients. GvH clones turned up in recipient bone marrow, with some appearing earlier in ileal mucosa or blood, a pattern consistent with an intestinal mucosal origin. Early after transplant, peak levels of circulating GvH clones were found to be associated with declines in HvG clones.

Remarks on this clone: This clone's antigen is unknown. Base-call qualities are not available, and no considerably larger clone is one nucleotide away.

The starting material was unstimulated CD4+ T cells sorted from spleen or lymph node cells, obtained before transplant. This sequence uses TRBV11-2 and TRBJ1-1, with a tentative D gene TRBD1 over 5 matching bases. This receptor was taken from a human donor who was the organ donor for an intestinal transplant. The CDR3 corresponds to CASRQNGGSTEAFF. The DNA reads as follows: TGTGCCAGCAGACAAAATGGGGGGAGCACTGAAGCTTTCTTT.